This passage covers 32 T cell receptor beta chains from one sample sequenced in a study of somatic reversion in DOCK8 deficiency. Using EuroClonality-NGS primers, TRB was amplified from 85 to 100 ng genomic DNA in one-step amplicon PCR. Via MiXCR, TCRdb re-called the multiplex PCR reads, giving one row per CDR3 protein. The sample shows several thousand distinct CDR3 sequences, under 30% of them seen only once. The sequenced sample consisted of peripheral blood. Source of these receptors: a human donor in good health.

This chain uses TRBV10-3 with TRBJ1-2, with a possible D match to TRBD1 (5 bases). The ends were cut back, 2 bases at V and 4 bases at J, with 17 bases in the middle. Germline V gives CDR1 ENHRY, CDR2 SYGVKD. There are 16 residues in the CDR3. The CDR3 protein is CAISEVLSGGTYGYTF. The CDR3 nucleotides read TGTGCCATCAGTGAGGTTTTGTCAGGTGGGACCTATGGCTACACCTTC.

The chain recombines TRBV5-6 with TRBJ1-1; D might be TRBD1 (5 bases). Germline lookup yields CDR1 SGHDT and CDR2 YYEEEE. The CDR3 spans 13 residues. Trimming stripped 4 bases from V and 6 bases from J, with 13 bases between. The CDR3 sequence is CASSGRGVPEAFF. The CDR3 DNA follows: TGTGCCAGCAGCGGCCGGGGGGTCCCTGAAGCTTTCTTT.

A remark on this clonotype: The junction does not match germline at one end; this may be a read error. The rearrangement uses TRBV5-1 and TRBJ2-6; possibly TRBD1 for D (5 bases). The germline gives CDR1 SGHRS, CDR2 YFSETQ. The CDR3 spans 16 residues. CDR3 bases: TGCGCCAGCAGCCCGGTGGTGTACTCTGGGGCCAACGTCCTGACTTTT. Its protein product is CASSPVVYSGANVLTF.

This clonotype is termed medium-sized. CDR3 in DNA: TGTGCCAGCAGCTCGGAGAGGGCCGGAAACTATAATTCACCCCTCCACTTT. This encodes CASSSERAGNYNSPLHF. V gene TRBV5-6 combines with J gene TRBJ1-6, with no clear D. V gave up 3 bases and J gave up 3 bases, with 16 bases separating them. This CDR3 spans 17 amino acids. Germline CDR1 SGHDT, CDR2 YYEEEE.

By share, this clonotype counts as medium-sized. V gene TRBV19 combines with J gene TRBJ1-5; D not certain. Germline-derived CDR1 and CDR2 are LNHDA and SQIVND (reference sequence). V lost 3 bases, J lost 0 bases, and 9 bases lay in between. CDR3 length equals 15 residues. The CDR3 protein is CASSMVGYSNQPQHF. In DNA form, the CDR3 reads TGTGCCAGTAGTATGGTCGGATATAGCAATCAGCCCCAGCATTTT.

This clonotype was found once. CDR3 loop: CACIETAGSYEQYF. In nucleotides, the CDR3 is TGTGCCTGCATCGAGACAGCAGGTTCCTACGAGCAGTACTTC. The rearrangement joins TRBV2 to TRBJ2-7; TRBD1 might be the D (5 bases). Germline V gene sequence: CDR1 SNHLY, CDR2 FYNNEI. This CDR3 has 14 amino acids. V was trimmed by 11 bases and J by 1 base, leaving 18 bases between them.

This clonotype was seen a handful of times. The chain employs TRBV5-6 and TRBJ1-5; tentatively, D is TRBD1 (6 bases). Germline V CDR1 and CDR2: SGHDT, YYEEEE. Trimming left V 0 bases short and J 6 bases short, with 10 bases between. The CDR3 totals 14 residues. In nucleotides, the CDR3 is TGTGCCAGCAGCTTGGGGGGGGGCACTCAGCCCCAGCATTTT. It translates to CASSLGGGTQPQHF. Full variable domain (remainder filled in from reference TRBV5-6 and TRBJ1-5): DAGVTQSPTHLIKTRGQQVTLRCSPKSGHDTVSWYQQALGQGPQFIFQYYEEEERQRGNFPDRFSGHQFPNYSSELNVNALLLGDSALYLCASSLGGGTQPQHFGDGTRLSIL.

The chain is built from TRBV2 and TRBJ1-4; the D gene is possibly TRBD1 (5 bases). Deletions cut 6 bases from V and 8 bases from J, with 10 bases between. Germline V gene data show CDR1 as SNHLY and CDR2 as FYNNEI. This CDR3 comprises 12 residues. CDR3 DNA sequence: TGTGCCAGCAGAAGGACAACCGAAAAACTGTTTTTT. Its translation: CASRRTTEKLFF.

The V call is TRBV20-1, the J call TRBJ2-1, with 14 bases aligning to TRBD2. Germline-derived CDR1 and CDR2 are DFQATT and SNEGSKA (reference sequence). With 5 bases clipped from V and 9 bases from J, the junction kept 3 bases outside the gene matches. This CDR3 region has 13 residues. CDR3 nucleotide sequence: TGCAGTGCTCCGACTAGCGGGGGGGTTGAGCAGTTCTTC. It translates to CSAPTSGGVEQFF.

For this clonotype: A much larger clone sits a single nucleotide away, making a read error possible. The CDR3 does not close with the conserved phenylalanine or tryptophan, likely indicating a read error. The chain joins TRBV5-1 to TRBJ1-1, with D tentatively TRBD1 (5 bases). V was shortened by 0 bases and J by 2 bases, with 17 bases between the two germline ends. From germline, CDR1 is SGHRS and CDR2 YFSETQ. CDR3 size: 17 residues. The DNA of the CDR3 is TGCGCCAGCAGCTTGGGGGGACTCAGGGACCGCAACACTGAAGCTTTCTCT. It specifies CASSLGGLRDRNTEAFS.

The CDR3 protein is CASSQPDSYEQYF. The CDR3 coding sequence is TGCGCCAGCAGCCAACCAGACTCCTACGAGCAGTACTTC. The chain carries TRBV4-1 and TRBJ2-7; D uncertain. This CDR3 comprises 13 residues. Germline lookup yields CDR1 MGHRA and CDR2 YSYEKL. The V gene lost 2 bases and the J gene lost 0 bases, with 5 bases spanning the gap.

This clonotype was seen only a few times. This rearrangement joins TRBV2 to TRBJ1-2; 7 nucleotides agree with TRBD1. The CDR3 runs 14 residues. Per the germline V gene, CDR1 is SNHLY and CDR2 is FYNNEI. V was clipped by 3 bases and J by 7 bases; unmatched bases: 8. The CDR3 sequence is CASSDRTGGSGYTF. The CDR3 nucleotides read TGTGCCAGCAGTGACAGGACAGGAGGTAGTGGCTACACCTTC.

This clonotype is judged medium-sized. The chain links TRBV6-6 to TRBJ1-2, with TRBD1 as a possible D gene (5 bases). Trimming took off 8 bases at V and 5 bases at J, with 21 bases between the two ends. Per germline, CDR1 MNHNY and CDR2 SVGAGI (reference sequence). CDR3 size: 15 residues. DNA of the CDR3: TGTGCCAGCTCCTCCGACGGGCCTGGGGCTTATGGCTACACCTTC. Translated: CASSSDGPGAYGYTF.

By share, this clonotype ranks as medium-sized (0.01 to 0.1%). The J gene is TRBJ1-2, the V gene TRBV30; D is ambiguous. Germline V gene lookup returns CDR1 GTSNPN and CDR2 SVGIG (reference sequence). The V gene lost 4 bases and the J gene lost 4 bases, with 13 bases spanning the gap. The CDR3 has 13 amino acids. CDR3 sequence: CAWTAGRIYGYTF. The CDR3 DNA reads TGTGCCTGGACTGCTGGCAGGATCTATGGCTACACCTTC.

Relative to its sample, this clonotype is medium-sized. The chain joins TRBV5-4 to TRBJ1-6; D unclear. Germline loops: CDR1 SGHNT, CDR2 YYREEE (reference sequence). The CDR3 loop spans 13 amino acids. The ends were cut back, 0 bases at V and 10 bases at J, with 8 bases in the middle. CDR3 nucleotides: TGTGCCAGCAGCTTGGATGGGCTCTCACCCCTCCACTTT. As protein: CASSLDGLSPLHF.

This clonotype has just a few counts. CDR3 residues: CATVRDRGYEQYF. CDR3 bases: TGTGCCACTGTCCGGGACAGGGGATACGAGCAGTACTTC. This chain links TRBV7-2 with TRBJ2-7; 10 bases align to TRBD1. After removal of 10 bases from V and 4 bases from J, the junction contained 7 bases not matched to a gene. Germline CDR1 and CDR2: SGHTA and FQGNSA. This CDR3 has 13 residues.

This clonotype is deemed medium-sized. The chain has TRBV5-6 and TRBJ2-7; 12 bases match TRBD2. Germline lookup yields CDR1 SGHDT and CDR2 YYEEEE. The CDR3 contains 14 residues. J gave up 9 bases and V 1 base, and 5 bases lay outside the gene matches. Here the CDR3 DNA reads TGTGCCAGCAGCTTGTGGACTAGCGGGGAATGGCAGTACTTC. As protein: CASSLWTSGEWQYF. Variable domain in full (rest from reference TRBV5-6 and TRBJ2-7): DAGVTQSPTHLIKTRGQQVTLRCSPKSGHDTVSWYQQALGQGPQFIFQYYEEEERQRGNFPDRFSGHQFPNYSSELNVNALLLGDSALYLCASSLWTSGEWQYFGPGTRLTVT.

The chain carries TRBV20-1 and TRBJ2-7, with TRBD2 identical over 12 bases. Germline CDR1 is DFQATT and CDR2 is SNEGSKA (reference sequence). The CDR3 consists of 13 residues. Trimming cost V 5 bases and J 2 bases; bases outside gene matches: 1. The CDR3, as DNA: TGCAGTGCTGCTAGCGGGGGGGCCTACGAGCAGTACTTC. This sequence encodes CSAASGGAYEQYF.

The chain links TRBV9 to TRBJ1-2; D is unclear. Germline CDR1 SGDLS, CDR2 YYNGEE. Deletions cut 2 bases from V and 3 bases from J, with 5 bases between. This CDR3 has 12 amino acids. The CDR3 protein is CASSVDHYGYTF. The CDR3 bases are TGTGCCAGCAGCGTCGACCACTATGGCTACACCTTC. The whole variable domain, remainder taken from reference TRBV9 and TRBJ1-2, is DSGVTQTPKHLITATGQRVTLRCSPRSGDLSVYWYQQSLDQGLQFLIQYYNGEERAKGNILERFSAQQFPDLHSELNLSSLELGDSALYFCASSVDHYGYTFGSGTRLTVV.

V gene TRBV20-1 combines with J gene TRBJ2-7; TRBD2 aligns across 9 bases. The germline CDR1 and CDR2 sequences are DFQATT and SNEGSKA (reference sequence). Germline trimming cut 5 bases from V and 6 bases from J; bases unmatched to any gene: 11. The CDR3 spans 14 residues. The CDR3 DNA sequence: TGCAGTGCTTCCCCCGGGACTAGCTCCGGCGAGCAGTACTTC. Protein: CSASPGTSSGEQYF.

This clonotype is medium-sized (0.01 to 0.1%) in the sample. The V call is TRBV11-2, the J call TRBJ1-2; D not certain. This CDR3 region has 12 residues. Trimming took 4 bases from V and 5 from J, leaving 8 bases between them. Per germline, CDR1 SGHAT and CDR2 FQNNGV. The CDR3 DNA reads TGTGCCAGCAGCTCAGGCGGGTATGGCTACACCTTC. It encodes CASSSGGYGYTF.

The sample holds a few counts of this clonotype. CDR3 sequence (DNA): TGCAGTGCTAGAGAAGCCCTCGGGAACACTGAAGCTTTCTTT. It encodes CSAREALGNTEAFF. The rearrangement links TRBV20-1 to TRBJ1-1; D unclear. The CDR3 contains 14 residues. Germline V CDR1 and CDR2: DFQATT, SNEGSKA (reference sequence). The ends were cut back, 0 bases at V and 1 base at J, with 9 bases in the middle.

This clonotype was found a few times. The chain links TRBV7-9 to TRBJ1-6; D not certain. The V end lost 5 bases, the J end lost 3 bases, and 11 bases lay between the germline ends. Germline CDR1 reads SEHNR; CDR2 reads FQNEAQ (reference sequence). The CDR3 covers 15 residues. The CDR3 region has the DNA TGTGCCAGCAGCCCTCCTGGAAGCTATAATTCACCCCTCCACTTT. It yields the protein CASSPPGSYNSPLHF.

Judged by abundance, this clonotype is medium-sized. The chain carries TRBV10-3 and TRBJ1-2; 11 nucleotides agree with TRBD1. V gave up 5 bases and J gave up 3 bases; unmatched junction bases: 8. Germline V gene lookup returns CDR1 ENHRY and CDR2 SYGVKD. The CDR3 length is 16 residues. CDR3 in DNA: TGTGCCATCAGTTCTTGGACAGGGGGCACGGACTATGGCTACACCTTC. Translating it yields CAISSWTGGTDYGYTF.

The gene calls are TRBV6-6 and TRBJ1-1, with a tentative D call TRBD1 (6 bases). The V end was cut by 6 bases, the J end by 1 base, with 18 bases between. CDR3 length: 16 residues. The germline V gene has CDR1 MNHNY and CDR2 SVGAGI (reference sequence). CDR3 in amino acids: CASRLLSGTKNTEAFF. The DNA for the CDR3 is TGTGCCAGCAGACTTCTCTCCGGGACAAAGAACACTGAAGCTTTCTTT.

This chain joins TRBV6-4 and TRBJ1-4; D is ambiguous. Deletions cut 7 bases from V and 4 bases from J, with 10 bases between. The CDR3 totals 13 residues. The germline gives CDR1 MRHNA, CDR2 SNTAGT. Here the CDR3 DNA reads TGTGCCAGCAATGAAAGAGTTAATGAAAAACTGTTTTTT. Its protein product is CASNERVNEKLFF.

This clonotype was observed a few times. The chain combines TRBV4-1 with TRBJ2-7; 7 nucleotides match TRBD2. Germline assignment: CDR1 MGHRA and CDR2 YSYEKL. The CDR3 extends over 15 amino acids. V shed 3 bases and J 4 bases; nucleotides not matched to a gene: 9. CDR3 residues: CASSHLGPGGYEQYF. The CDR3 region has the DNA TGCGCCAGCAGCCATCTTGGGCCGGGGGGATACGAGCAGTACTTC.

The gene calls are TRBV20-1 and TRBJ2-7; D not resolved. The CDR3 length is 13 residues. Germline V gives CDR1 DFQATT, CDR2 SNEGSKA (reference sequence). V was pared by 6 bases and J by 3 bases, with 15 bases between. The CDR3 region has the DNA TGCAGTGCCTCGACCCCCCCCAGCTACGAGCAGTACTTC. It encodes CSASTPPSYEQYF.

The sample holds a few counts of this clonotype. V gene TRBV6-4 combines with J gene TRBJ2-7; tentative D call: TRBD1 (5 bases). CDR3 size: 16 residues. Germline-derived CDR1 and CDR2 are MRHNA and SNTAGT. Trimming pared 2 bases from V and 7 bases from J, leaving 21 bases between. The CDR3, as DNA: TGTGCCAGCAGTGACATCACCGACAGAGTACGTAGAGAGCAGTACTTC. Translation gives CASSDITDRVRREQYF.

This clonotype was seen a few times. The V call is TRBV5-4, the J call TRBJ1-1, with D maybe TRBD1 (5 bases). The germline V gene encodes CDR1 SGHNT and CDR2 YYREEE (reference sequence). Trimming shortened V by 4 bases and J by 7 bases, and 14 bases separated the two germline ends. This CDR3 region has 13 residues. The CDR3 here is CASSRGGGGEAFF. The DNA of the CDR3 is TGTGCCAGCAGCCGGGGGGGGGGAGGTGAAGCTTTCTTT.

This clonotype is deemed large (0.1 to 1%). CDR3 nucleotide sequence: TGTGCCAGTAGGCCGGGACCGATGAACACTGAAGCTTTCTTT. Amino acid sequence: CASRPGPMNTEAFF. V is TRBV19 and J is TRBJ1-1; D is possibly TRBD1 (5 bases). Per the germline V gene, CDR1 is LNHDA and CDR2 is SQIVND (reference sequence). V was shortened by 6 bases and J by 0 bases, with 11 bases between the two germline ends. This CDR3 spans 14 amino acids.

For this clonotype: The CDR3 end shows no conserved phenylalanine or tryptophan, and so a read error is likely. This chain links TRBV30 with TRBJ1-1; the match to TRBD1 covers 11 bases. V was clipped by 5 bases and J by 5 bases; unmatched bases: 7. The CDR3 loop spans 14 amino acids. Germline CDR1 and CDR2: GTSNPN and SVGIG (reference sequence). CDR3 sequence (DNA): TGTGCCTGGGTTTCCGGGACAGGGGGGACTGAAGCTTTCTAT. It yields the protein CAWVSGTGGTEAFY.